In this sample, the clone carrying this T cell receptor (beta chain) turned up a few times. Germline loops: CDR1 KGHSY, CDR2 FQNENV. CDR3 length: 13 amino acids. V was trimmed by 0 bases and J by 7 bases, leaving 4 bases between them. The data were obtained in a study of blood T cells in healthy people across ages. A second PCR of roughly 7 to 11 cycles used a sample-barcoded 5' primer and a J-beta primer mix. Using its own MiXCR run on the 5' RACE reads, TCRdb lists one record per CDR3 protein. The sample has approximately 900,000 distinct CDR3 sequences; 45% to 50% are singletons. Sequenced sample: blood. The V and J genes are TRBV16 and TRBJ1-6; D not resolved. The sequence was obtained from a man younger than 45 in good health. The CDR3 protein is CASSQSENSPLHF. The DNA of the CDR3 is TGTGCCAGCAGCCAATCCGAGAATTCACCCCTCCACTTT.